Presented here are 5 T cell receptor beta chains from one specimen sequenced in a study of OX40 agonist ivuxolimab in advanced cancers. Produced via immunoSEQ multiplex PCR; TCRdb's table is partial and in-frame only. The sample carries approximately 44,000 clones, 92% recorded once. The specimen was CD4+ or CD8+ T cells sorted from blood, collected in a trial of the OX40 agonist ivuxolimab. Every receptor here comes from an adult with an advanced solid tumor such as melanoma, head and neck, liver or kidney cancer.

The rearrangement joins TRBV27 to TRBJ1-2; a possible D gene is TRBD1 (6 bases). There are 15 residues in the CDR3. Per the germline V gene, CDR1 is MNHEY and CDR2 is SMNVEV (reference sequence). V shed 6 bases and J shed 4 bases, with 18 bases lying between them. This CDR3 reads CASSPSSGVGYGYTF. CDR3 DNA: TGTGCCAGCAGCCCCTCTTCAGGGGTCGGCTATGGCTACACCTTC.

The V call is TRBV11-2, the J call TRBJ1-5; tentative D call: TRBD1 (5 bases). V was trimmed by 3 bases and J by 4 bases, leaving 7 bases between them. Germline V gene data show CDR1 as SGHAT and CDR2 as FQNNGV. The CDR3 contains 13 residues. The CDR3 spells CASSLGVNQPQHF. The CDR3 bases are TGTGCCAGCAGCTTGGGGGTAAATCAGCCCCAGCATTTT.

The genes are TRBV7-8 and TRBJ2-3; maybe TRBD1 (7 bases). The CDR3 has 14 residues. V dropped 3 bases and J dropped 3 bases, with 10 bases sitting between them. Germline lookup yields CDR1 SGHVS and CDR2 FQNEAQ. The CDR3 here is CASSFQGGTDTQYF. CDR3 nucleotides: TGTGCCAGCAGCTTTCAGGGGGGTACAGATACGCAGTATTTT.

The V call is TRBV27, the J call TRBJ2-1; 7 nucleotides match TRBD2. Germline-derived CDR1 and CDR2 are MNHEY and SMNVEV (reference sequence). The J segment lost 6 bases and the V segment lost 4 bases, leaving 9 bases of the junction unmatched. CDR3 length equals 15 residues. The CDR3 nucleotides read TGTGCCAGCAGTTCCGGGACTATAGTCGGCAATGAGCAGTTCTTC. Its translation: CASSSGTIVGNEQFF.

This clone was found once. As DNA, the CDR3 is TGTGCCAGCAGTGATCGCGGGAAAGGCTCCTACGAGCAGTACTTC. This encodes CASSDRGKGSYEQYF. V is TRBV2 and J is TRBJ2-7; possible D gene TRBD2, 6 bases. V shed 3 bases and J shed 0 bases, with 12 bases lying between them. Germline V gives CDR1 SNHLY, CDR2 FYNNEI. The CDR3 sequence is 15 residues long.